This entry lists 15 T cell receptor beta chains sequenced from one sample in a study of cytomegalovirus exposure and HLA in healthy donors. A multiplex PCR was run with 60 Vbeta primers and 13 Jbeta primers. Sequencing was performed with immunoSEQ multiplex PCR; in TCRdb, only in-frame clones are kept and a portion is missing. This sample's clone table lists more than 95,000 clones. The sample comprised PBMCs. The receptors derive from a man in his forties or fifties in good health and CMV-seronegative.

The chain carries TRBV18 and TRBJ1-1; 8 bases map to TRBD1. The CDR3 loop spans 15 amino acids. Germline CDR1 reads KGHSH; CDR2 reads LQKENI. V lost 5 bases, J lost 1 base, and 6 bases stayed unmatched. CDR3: CASSGAGTGNTEAFF. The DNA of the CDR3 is TGTGCCAGCTCAGGCGCCGGGACAGGGAACACTGAAGCTTTCTTT.

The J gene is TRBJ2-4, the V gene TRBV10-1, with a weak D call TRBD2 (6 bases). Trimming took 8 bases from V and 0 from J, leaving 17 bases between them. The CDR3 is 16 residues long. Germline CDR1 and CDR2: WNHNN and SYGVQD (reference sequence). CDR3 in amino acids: CASHLGGTLAKNIQYF. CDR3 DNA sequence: TGCGCCAGCCACCTTGGGGGGACCCTAGCCAAAAACATTCAGTACTTC.

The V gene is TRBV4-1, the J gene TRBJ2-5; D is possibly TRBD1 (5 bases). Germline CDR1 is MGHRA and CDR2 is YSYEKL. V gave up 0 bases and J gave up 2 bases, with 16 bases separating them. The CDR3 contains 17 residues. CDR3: CASSQDQGTEKQETQYF. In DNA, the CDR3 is TGCGCCAGCAGCCAAGATCAGGGAACAGAGAAGCAAGAGACCCAGTACTTC.

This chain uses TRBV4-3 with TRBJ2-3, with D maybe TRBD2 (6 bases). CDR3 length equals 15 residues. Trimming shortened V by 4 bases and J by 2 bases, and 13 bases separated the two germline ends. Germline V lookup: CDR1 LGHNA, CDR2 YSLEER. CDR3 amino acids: CASSLTSSSTDTQYF. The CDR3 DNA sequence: TGCGCCAGCAGCCTGACTAGTAGTTCCACAGATACGCAGTATTTT.

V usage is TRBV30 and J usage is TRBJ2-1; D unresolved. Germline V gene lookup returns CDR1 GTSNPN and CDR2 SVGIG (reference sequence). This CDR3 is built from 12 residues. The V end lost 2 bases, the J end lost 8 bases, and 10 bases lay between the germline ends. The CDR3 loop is CAWSPRSHEQFF. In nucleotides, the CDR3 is TGTGCCTGGAGTCCTAGGTCCCATGAGCAGTTCTTC.

The CDR3 DNA follows: TGCGCCAGCAGCTTGTCTAACAGGGGAAATGAGCAGTTCTTC. Residues: CASSLSNRGNEQFF. The chain recombines TRBV5-1 with TRBJ2-1, with 7 bases that match TRBD1. The CDR3 is 14 amino acids. V gave up 1 base and J gave up 7 bases; unmatched junction bases: 5. Germline V gene data show CDR1 as SGHRS and CDR2 as YFSETQ.

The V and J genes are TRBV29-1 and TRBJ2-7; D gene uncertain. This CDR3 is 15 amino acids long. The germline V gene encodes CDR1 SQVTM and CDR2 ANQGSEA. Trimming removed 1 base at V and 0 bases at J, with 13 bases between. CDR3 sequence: CSVEVVAHSSYEQYF. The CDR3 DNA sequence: TGCAGCGTTGAAGTCGTTGCGCACAGCTCCTACGAGCAGTACTTC.

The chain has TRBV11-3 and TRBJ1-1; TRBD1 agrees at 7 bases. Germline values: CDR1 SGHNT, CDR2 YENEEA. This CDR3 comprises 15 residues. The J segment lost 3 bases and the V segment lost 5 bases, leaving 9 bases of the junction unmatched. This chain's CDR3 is CASSPRQGWDTEAFF. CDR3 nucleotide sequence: TGTGCCAGCAGCCCACGACAGGGTTGGGACACTGAAGCTTTCTTT.

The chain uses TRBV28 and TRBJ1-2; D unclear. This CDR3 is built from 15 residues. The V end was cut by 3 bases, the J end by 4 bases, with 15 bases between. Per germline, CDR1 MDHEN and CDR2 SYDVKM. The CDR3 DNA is TGTGCCAGCAGTTTTAAGAGCCTAGGAGCCTATGGCTACACCTTC. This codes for CASSFKSLGAYGYTF.

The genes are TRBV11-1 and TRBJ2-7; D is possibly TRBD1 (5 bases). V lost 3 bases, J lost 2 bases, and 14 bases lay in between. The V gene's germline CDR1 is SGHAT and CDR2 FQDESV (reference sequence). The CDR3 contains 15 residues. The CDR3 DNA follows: TGTGCCAGCAGCTTGACCCAGGGATCTCCCTACGAGCAGTACTTC. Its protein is CASSLTQGSPYEQYF.

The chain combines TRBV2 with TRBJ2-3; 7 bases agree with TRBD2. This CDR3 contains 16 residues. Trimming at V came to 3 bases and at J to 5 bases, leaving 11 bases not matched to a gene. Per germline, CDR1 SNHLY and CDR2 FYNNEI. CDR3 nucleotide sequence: TGTGCCAGCAGTGAGGGAGGGCGGGAGCTGGGAGATACGCAGTATTTT. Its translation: CASSEGGRELGDTQYF.

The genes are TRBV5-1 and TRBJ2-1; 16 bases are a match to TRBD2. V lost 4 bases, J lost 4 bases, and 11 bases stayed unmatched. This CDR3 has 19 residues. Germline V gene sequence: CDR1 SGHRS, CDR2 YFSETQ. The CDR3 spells CASSLEGLAGGPWYNEQFF. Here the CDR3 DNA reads TGCGCCAGCAGCCTGGAGGGACTAGCGGGAGGGCCGTGGTACAATGAGCAGTTCTTC.

CDR3 sequence reads: CASRATGGYSNQPQHF. The CDR3 nucleotides are TGTGCCAGTAGAGCGACAGGAGGATATAGCAATCAGCCCCAGCATTTT. V is TRBV19 and J is TRBJ1-5; possibly TRBD1 for D (6 bases). CDR3 length: 16 amino acids. The V gene's germline CDR1 is LNHDA and CDR2 SQIVND (reference sequence). V dropped 6 bases and J dropped 0 bases, with 15 bases sitting between them. Variable domain in full (rest from reference TRBV19 and TRBJ1-5): DGGITQSPKYLFRKEGQNVTLSCEQNLNHDAMYWYRQDPGQGLRLIYYSQIVNDFQKGDIAEGYSVSREKKESFPLTVTSAQKNPTAFYLCASRATGGYSNQPQHFGDGTRLSIL.

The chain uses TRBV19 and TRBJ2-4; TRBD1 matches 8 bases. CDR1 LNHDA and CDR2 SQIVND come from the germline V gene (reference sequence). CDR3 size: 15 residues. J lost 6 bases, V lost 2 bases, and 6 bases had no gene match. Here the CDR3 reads CASSIMTGAVNIQYF. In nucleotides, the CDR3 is TGTGCCAGTAGTATAATGACAGGGGCGGTAAACATTCAGTACTTC.

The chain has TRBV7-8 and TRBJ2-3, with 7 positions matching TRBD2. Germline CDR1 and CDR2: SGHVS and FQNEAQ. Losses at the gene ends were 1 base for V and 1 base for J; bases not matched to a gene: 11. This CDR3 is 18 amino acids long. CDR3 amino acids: CASSLVFLAGVGTDTQYF. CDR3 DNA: TGTGCCAGCAGCTTAGTATTCCTTGCGGGAGTAGGCACAGATACGCAGTATTTT.